This record looks at one T cell receptor (beta chain) sequence and its context. Original handling: Cell counts per sample came from amplifying reference gene primers. Some clones are missing from TCRdb's copy, which holds only in-frame ones; the method was immunoSEQ multiplex PCR. That table furnishes V, J and clone size, whereas the DNA furnished D and trimming. The sample has some 180,000 clones, roughly 88% seen once. The data were taken from a study of blood T cell repertoires in COVID-19. Study context: Researchers got acute and convalescent COVID-19 samples from the United States, Italy and Spain.

Trimming pared 4 bases from V and 4 bases from J, leaving 10 bases between. This CDR3 region has 13 residues. Patients at the Seattle site were enrolled during active infection and followed longitudinally. The gene calls are TRBV12-3 or TRBV12-4 and TRBJ1-2; D remains unclear. The clonotype originates from a woman between 35 and 50 years old with COVID-19, enrolled during active disease. Specimen: peripheral blood. CDR3 sequence: CASSYGEGYGYTF. CDR3 coding DNA: TGTGCCAGCAGTTATGGGGAGGGCTATGGCTACACCTTC.